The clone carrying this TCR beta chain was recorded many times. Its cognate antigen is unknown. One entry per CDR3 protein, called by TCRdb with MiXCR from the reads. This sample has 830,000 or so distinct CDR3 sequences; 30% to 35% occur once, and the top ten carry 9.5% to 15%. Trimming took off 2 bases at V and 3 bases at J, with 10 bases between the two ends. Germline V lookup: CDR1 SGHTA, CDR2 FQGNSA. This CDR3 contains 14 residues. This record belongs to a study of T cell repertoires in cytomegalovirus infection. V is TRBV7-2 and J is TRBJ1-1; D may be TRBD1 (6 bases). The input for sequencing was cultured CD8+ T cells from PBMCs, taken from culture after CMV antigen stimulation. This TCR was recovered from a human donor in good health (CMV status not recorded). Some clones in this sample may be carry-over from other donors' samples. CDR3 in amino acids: CASSLRGPDTEAFF. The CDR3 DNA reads TGTGCCAGCAGCTTACGGGGGCCCGACACTGAAGCTTTCTTT.